These 20 T cell receptor beta chains were sequenced from one sample in a study of blood T cell repertoires in COVID-19. This table comes from immunoSEQ multiplex PCR, and its TCRdb copy is limited to in-frame clones, with some not included. This table holds 200,000 to 300,000 clones, about nine tenths found once. Sequences were obtained from PBMCs or T cells enriched from blood (not recorded which). The source is a middle-aged woman with acute COVID-19.

DNA for the CDR3: TGTGCCAGCAGCTTATATGCGGGAACGAACACCGGGGAGCTGTTTTTT. Protein: CASSLYAGTNTGELFF. The chain uses TRBV7-3 and TRBJ2-2, with a weak D call TRBD2 (6 bases). There are 16 residues in the CDR3. Trimming pared 2 bases from V and 0 bases from J, leaving 10 bases between. Germline CDR1 and CDR2: SGHTA and FQGTGA.

The CDR3 coding sequence is TGTGCCAGCAGCTTATTTCGGGCGGGGAGCAATCAGCCCCAGCATTTT. Its translation: CASSLFRAGSNQPQHF. This rearrangement joins TRBV7-8 to TRBJ1-5; D gene uncertain. V was pared by 2 bases and J by 1 base, with 12 bases between. Germline assignment: CDR1 SGHVS and CDR2 FQNEAQ. CDR3 length equals 16 residues.

CDR3 residues: CATAAGGYGYTF. The DNA for the CDR3 is TGTGCCACCGCGGCCGGGGGCTATGGCTACACCTTC. The chain links TRBV15 to TRBJ1-2; possible D gene TRBD1, 5 bases. Germline lookup yields CDR1 LNHNV and CDR2 YYDKDF (reference sequence). The CDR3 runs 12 residues. V lost 8 bases and J 4 bases, leaving 11 bases between the germline ends.

This rearrangement joins TRBV27 to TRBJ2-1, with 9 bases lining up with TRBD2. In germline, CDR1 is MNHEY, CDR2 SMNVEV (reference sequence). V was pared by 5 bases and J by 3 bases, with 5 bases of the junction left unmatched. The CDR3 is made up of 15 amino acids. CDR3 in DNA: TGTGCCAGCAGTCGGACTAGCGCTGGCTACAATGAGCAGTTCTTC. Translation: CASSRTSAGYNEQFF.

The gene calls are TRBV4-1 and TRBJ2-5, with D possibly being TRBD1 (6 bases). The CDR3 has 15 residues. V was pared by 6 bases and J by 2 bases, with 16 bases between. Germline CDR1 MGHRA, CDR2 YSYEKL. CDR3 DNA sequence: TGCGCCAGCAGTTTCCGGGACACCAGACAAGAGACCCAGTACTTC. Protein: CASSFRDTRQETQYF.

The chain has TRBV28 and TRBJ1-5, with 7 nucleotides matching TRBD1. The CDR3 runs to 16 residues. Germline CDR1 reads MDHEN; CDR2 reads SYDVKM. V lost 3 bases and J lost 6; bases outside the gene matches: 11. CDR3 loop: CASSFNTGVGGQPQHF. In DNA form, the CDR3 reads TGTGCCAGCAGTTTCAACACAGGGGTCGGAGGTCAGCCCCAGCATTTT. Full variable domain (outside the CDR3, taken from reference TRBV28 and TRBJ1-5): DVKVTQSSRYLVKRTGEKVFLECVQDMDHENMFWYRQDPGLGLRLIYFSYDVKMKEKGDIPEGYSVSREKKERFSLILESASTNQTSMYLCASSFNTGVGGQPQHFGDGTRLSIL.

The V call is TRBV2, the J call TRBJ1-4; D perhaps matches TRBD1 (5 bases). The V end lost 1 base, the J end lost 14 bases, and 14 bases lay between the germline ends. CDR3 length: 13 residues. CDR1 and CDR2 from the germline V gene are SNHLY and FYNNEI. The CDR3 spells CASSEEAGRVLFF. Here the CDR3 DNA reads TGTGCCAGCAGTGAAGAGGCAGGGCGAGTGCTGTTTTTT.

V is TRBV6-4 and J is TRBJ2-1, with 9 bases aligning to TRBD2. This CDR3 is built from 14 residues. Germline CDR1 and CDR2: MRHNA and SNTAGT. The J segment lost 9 bases and the V segment lost 4 bases, leaving 7 bases of the junction unmatched. CDR3 sequence: CASSVAGDGPEQFF. Here the CDR3 DNA reads TGTGCCAGCAGTGTAGCGGGAGACGGTCCTGAGCAGTTCTTC.

This chain's CDR3 is CASSVWGQGGDTQYF. Here the CDR3 DNA reads TGTGCCAGCAGCGTATGGGGACAGGGAGGAGATACGCAGTATTTT. V usage is TRBV9 and J usage is TRBJ2-3, with TRBD1 matching 9 bases. The CDR3 sequence is 15 residues long. V shed 1 base, J shed 5 bases, and the junction held 5 bases outside the gene matches. Germline V gene sequence: CDR1 SGDLS, CDR2 YYNGEE. The full variable domain, rest sourced from reference TRBV9 and TRBJ2-3, is DSGVTQTPKHLITATGQRVTLRCSPRSGDLSVYWYQQSLDQGLQFLIQYYNGEERAKGNILERFSAQQFPDLHSELNLSSLELGDSALYFCASSVWGQGGDTQYFGPGTRLTVL.

This chain joins TRBV9 and TRBJ2-1; the D gene is possibly TRBD2 (6 bases). Per the germline V gene, CDR1 is SGDLS and CDR2 is YYNGEE. This CDR3 is 17 amino acids long. V was clipped by 0 bases and J by 2 bases, with 15 bases between them. The DNA for the CDR3 is TGTGCCAGCAGCGTAGATGGGGCCGGGGGACCCTACAATGAGCAGTTCTTC. Amino acids: CASSVDGAGGPYNEQFF. The whole variable domain, remainder taken from reference TRBV9 and TRBJ2-1, is DSGVTQTPKHLITATGQRVTLRCSPRSGDLSVYWYQQSLDQGLQFLIQYYNGEERAKGNILERFSAQQFPDLHSELNLSSLELGDSALYFCASSVDGAGGPYNEQFFGPGTRLTVL.

V is TRBV19 and J is TRBJ2-2; D possibly corresponds to TRBD1 (5 bases). The CDR3 contains 19 residues. Germline CDR1 reads LNHDA; CDR2 reads SQIVND (reference sequence). V lost 5 bases and J lost 4, with 26 bases in between. As DNA, the CDR3 is TGTGCCAGTAGTCAACAACACCCAGGGCGCCCCGGCGGCACCGGGGAGCTGTTTTTT. Protein: CASSQQHPGRPGGTGELFF.

In DNA, the CDR3 is TGCGCCAGCAAAAGAGAAAGCTATGAGCAGTTCTTC. Amino acid sequence: CASKRESYEQFF. The chain has TRBV5-1 and TRBJ2-1; D is ambiguous. Germline CDR1 and CDR2: SGHRS and YFSETQ. V was shortened by 6 bases and J by 8 bases, with 12 bases between the two germline ends. The CDR3 spans 12 residues.

The CDR3 coding sequence is TGTGCCAGTAGGAGGGCTAGCGGCAATCAGCCCCAGCATTTT. Translated: CASRRASGNQPQHF. The gene calls are TRBV19 and TRBJ1-5; D is undetermined. Germline CDR1 reads LNHDA; CDR2 reads SQIVND (reference sequence). The CDR3 totals 14 residues. V was pared by 6 bases and J by 2 bases, with 11 bases between.

CDR3 sequence (DNA): TGTGCCAGCAGCTTGCAGGGGGGCTACGAGCAGTACGTC. Translation gives CASSLQGGYEQYV. The rearrangement joins TRBV5-8 to TRBJ2-7; possible D gene TRBD1, 7 bases. This CDR3 spans 13 amino acids. Germline CDR1 and CDR2: SGHTS and YDEGEE. Trimming took off 1 base at V and 3 bases at J, with 8 bases between the two ends.

Note on this clone: The final CDR3 position lacks the conserved phenylalanine or tryptophan, pointing to a likely read error. Because the CDR3's place on the DNA is in doubt, the DNA is left out and the CDR3 is given as listed by TCRdb. The chain recombines TRBV21-1 with TRBJ1-3; no DNA check was done on the table's D call, TRBD1. TRBV21-1 corresponds to a pseudogene. The CDR3 is 14 residues long, ends included. The CDR3 reads CASSKQGTAATLRN.

The chain is built from TRBV10-3 and TRBJ2-7, with D uncertain. Germline V gene data show CDR1 as ENHRY and CDR2 as SYGVKD. The CDR3 is 11 amino acids. V was cut by 3 bases and J by 3 bases, with 3 bases left in between. CDR3 residues: CAISDHYEQYF. The CDR3 DNA follows: TGTGCCATCAGTGACCACTACGAGCAGTACTTC.

This clone was observed a few times. The CDR3 DNA follows: TGTGCCATCAGTGAGCAACTAGCGGGAGGTCTCGATGAGCAGTTCTTC. Its protein product is CAISEQLAGGLDEQFF. The rearrangement links TRBV10-3 to TRBJ2-1, with 12 bases fitting TRBD2. The CDR3 covers 16 residues. From germline, CDR1 is ENHRY and CDR2 SYGVKD. The trim removed 2 bases at V and 8 bases at J, leaving 7 bases unmatched.

The chain couples TRBV24-1 to TRBJ2-1; D may be TRBD2 (6 bases). V lost 6 bases, J lost 8 bases, and 13 bases lay in between. The V gene's germline CDR1 is KGHDR and CDR2 SFDVKD. The CDR3 sequence is 13 residues long. The CDR3 loop reads CATSLTSNDEQFF. In DNA, the CDR3 is TGTGCCACCAGTCTCACTAGCAACGATGAGCAGTTCTTC.

This chain links TRBV3-1 (or the pseudogene TRBV3-2) with TRBJ2-1; 12 nucleotides agree with TRBD2. Germline CDR1 LGHDT, CDR2 YNNKEL (reference sequence). Unmatched junction bases numbered 14, after V lost 4 bases and J lost 1 base. The CDR3 length is 20 residues. For the CDR3, the DNA is TGTGCCAGCAGCCCCGTTAGAACTAGCGGGGGGATTGGGTCCTACAATGAGCAGTTCTTC. Translation: CASSPVRTSGGIGSYNEQFF.

V and J are TRBV28 and TRBJ2-1, with TRBD1 matching 8 bases. The trim removed 4 bases at V and 3 bases at J, leaving 5 bases unmatched. The CDR3 loop spans 15 amino acids. From germline, CDR1 is MDHEN and CDR2 SYDVKM. CDR3 bases: TGTGCCAGCAGTTCGACAGGGGCTGGCTACAATGAGCAGTTCTTC. Encoded protein: CASSSTGAGYNEQFF.